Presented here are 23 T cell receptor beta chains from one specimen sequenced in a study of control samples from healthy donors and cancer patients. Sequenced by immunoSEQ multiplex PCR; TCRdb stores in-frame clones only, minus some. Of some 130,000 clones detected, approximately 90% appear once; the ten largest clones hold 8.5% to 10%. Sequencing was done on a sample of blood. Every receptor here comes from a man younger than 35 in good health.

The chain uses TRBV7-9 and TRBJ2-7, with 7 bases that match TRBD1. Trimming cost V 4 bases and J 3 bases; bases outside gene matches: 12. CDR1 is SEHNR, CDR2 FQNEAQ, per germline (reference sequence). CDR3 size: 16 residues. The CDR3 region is CASSSQPGTAYYEQYF. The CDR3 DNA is TGTGCCAGCAGCTCCCAACCCGGGACAGCGTACTACGAGCAGTACTTC.

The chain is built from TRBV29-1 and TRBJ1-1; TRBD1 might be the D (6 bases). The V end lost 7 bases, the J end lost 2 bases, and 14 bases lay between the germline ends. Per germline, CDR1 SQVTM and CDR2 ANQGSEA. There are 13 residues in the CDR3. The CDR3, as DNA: TGCAGCGGTGGGACACAGCTAAACACTGAAGCTTTCTTT. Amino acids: CSGGTQLNTEAFF. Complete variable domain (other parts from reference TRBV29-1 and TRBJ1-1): SAVISQKPSRDICQRGTSLTIQCQVDSQVTMMFWYRQQPGQSLTLIATANQGSEATYESGFVIDKFPISRPNLTFSTLTVSNMSPEDSSIYLCSGGTQLNTEAFFGQGTRLTVV.

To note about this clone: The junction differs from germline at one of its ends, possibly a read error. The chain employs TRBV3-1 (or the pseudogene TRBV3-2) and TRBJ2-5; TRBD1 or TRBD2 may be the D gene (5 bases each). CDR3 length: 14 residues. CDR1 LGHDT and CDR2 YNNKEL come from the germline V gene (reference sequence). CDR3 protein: CASSQDPFVGTGDF. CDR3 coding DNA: TGTGCCAGCAGCCAGGATCCCTTTGTTGGGACGGGCGACTTC.

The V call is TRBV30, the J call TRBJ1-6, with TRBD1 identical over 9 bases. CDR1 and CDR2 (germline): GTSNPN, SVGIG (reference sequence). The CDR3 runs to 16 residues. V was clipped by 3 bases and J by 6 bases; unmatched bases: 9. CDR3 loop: CAWRWTGAGVNSPLHF. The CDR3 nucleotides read TGTGCCTGGAGGTGGACAGGGGCCGGGGTTAATTCACCCCTCCACTTT.

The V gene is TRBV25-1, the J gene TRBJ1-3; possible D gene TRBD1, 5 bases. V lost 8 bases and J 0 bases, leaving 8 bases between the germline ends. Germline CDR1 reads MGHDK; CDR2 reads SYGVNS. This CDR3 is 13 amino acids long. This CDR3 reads CASGTPSGNTIYF. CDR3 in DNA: TGTGCCAGCGGGACGCCCTCTGGAAACACCATATATTTT.

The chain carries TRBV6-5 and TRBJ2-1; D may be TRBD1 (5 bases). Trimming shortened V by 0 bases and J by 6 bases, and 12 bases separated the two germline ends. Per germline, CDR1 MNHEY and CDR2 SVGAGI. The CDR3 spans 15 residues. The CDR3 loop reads CASSYSSGSSNEQFF. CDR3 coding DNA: TGTGCCAGCAGTTACTCCTCAGGGTCGAGCAATGAGCAGTTCTTC.

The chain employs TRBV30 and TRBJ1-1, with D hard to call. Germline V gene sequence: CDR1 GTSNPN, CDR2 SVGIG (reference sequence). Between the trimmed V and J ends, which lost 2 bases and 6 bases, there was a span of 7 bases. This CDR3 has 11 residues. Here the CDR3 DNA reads TGTGCCTGGAGTTGGCAGGCTGAAGCTTTCTTT. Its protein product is CAWSWQAEAFF.

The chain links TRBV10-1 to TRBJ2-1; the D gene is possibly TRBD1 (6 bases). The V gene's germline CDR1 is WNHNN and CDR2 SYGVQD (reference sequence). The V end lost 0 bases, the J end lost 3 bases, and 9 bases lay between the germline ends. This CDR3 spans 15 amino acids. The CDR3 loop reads CASSESRGSYNEQFF. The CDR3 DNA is TGCGCCAGCAGTGAGTCAAGGGGGAGCTACAATGAGCAGTTCTTC.

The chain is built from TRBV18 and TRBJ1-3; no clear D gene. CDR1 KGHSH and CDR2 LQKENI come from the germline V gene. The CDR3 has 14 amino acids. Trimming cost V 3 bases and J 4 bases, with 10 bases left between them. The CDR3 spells CASSPRLDGNTIYF. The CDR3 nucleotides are TGTGCCAGCTCACCTCGGCTGGACGGAAACACCATATATTTT.

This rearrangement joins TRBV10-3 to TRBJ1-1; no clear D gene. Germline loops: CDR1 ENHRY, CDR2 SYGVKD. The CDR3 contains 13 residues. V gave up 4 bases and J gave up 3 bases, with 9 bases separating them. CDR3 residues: CAISGRVDTEAFF. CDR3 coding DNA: TGTGCCATCAGTGGAAGAGTCGACACTGAAGCTTTCTTT.

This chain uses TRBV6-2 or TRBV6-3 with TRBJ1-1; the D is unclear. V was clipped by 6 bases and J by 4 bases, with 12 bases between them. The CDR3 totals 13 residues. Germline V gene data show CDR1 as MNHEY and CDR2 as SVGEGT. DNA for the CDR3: TGTGCCAGCAGCCACGGGCTGAGCACTGAAGCTTTCTTT. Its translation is CASSHGLSTEAFF.

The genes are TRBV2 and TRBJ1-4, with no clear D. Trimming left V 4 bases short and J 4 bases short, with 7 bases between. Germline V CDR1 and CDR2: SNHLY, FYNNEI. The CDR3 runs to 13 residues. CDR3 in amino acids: CASSGQFNEKLFF. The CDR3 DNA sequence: TGTGCCAGCAGTGGCCAGTTTAATGAAAAACTGTTTTTT.

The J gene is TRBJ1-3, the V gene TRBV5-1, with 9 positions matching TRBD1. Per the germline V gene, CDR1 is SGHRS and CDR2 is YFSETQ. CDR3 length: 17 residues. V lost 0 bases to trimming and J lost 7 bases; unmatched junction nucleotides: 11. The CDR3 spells CASSLVLLGQGTNTIYF. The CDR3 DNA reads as TGCGCCAGCAGCTTGGTGCTATTGGGACAGGGAACTAACACCATATATTTT.

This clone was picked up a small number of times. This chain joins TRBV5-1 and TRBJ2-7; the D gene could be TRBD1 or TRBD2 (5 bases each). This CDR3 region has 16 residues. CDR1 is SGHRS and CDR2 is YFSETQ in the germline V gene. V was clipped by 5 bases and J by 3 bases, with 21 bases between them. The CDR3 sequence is CASSRGARRQIYEQYF. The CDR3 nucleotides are TGCGCCAGCAGTAGAGGGGCCAGGAGGCAGATCTACGAGCAGTACTTC.

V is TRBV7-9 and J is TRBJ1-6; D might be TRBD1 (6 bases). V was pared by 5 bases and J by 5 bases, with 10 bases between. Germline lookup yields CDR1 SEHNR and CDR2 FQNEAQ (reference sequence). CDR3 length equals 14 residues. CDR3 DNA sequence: TGTGCCAGCAGCACCCCAGGGGATAATTCACCCCTCCACTTT. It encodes CASSTPGDNSPLHF.

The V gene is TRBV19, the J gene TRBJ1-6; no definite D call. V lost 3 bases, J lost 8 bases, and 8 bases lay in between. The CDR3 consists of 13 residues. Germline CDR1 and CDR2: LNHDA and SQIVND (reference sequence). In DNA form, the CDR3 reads TGTGCCAGTAGTATCTCCGGGGATTCACCCCTCCACTTT. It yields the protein CASSISGDSPLHF.

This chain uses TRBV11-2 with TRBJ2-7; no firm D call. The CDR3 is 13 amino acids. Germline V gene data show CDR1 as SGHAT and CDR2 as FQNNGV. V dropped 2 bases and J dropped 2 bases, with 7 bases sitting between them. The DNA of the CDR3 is TGTGCCAGCAGCTTAACGGACGCCTACGAGCAGTACTTC. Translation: CASSLTDAYEQYF.

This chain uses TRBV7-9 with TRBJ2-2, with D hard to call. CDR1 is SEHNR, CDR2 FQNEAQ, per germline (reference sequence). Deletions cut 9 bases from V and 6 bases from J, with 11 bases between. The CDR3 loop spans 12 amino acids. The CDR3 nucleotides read TGTGCCAGTACAGTGGACGCCGGGGAGCTGTTTTTT. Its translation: CASTVDAGELFF.

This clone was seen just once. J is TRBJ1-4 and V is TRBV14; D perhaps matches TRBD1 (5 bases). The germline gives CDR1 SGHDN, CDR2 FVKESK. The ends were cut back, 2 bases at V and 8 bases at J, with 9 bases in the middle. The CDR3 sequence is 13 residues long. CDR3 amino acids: CASSQTGTEKLFF. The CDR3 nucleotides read TGTGCCAGCAGCCAAACAGGTACCGAAAAACTGTTTTTT.

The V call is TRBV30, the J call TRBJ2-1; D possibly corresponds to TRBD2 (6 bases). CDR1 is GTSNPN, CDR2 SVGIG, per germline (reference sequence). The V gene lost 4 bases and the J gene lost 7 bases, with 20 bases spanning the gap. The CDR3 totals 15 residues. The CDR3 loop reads CAWILPGRAGNEQFF. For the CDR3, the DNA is TGTGCCTGGATTCTGCCCGGGAGAGCCGGGAATGAGCAGTTCTTC. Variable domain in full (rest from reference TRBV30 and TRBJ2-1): SQTIHQWPATLVQPVGSPLSLECTVEGTSNPNLYWYRQAAGRGLQLLFYSVGIGQISSEVPQNLSASRPQDRQFILSSKKLLLSDSGFYLCAWILPGRAGNEQFFGPGTRLTVL.

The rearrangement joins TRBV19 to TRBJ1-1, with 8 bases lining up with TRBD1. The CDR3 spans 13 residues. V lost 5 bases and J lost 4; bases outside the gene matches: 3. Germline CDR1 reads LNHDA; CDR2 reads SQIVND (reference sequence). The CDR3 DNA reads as TGTGCCAGTAGTCCCACAGGGGGCACTGAAGCTTTCTTT. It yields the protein CASSPTGGTEAFF.

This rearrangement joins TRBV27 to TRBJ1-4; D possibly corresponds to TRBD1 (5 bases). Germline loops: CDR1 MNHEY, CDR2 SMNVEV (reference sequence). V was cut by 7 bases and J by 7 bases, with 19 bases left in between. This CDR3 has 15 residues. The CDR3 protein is CASTKTGTTGEKLFF. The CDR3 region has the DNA TGTGCCAGCACCAAAACCGGGACTACGGGTGAAAAACTGTTTTTT.

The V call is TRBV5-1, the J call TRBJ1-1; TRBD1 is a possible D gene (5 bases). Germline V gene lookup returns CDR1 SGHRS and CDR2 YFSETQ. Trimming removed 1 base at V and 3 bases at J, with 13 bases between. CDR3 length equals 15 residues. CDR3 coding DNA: TGCGCCAGCAGCTTGTATCGGGGGACCGACACTGAAGCTTTCTTT. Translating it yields CASSLYRGTDTEAFF.